This T cell receptor beta chain was profiled in a study of T-cell memory formation after mild COVID-19. Across the whole study: There were largely donor-specific TCR clusters. Points from the study as a whole: Whether second-wave clones peaking at day 37 were SARS-CoV-2 specific went unconfirmed.

A single record per CDR3 protein comes from TCRdb applying MiXCR to the 5' RACE reads. Of 170,000 or so distinct CDR3 sequences listed, around a fifth are singletons. Details on this clonotype: No antigen is known for it.

The CDR3 has 19 amino acids. The germline V gene encodes CDR1 SGHTA and CDR2 FQGNSA. Unmatched junction bases numbered 15, after V lost 4 bases and J lost 2 bases. The gene calls are TRBV7-2 and TRBJ2-3; TRBD2 matches at 10 bases. Sequencing was performed on PBMCs or a T cell subset sorted from them (not recorded which). This TCR came from an adult woman who had mild COVID-19 (a few samples of this study predate the infection). Cell type and time point are not known. CDR3 residues: CASSYGTSAIPLYTDTQYF. In nucleotides, the CDR3 is TGTGCCAGCAGCTACGGGACTAGCGCGATACCCCTTTACACAGATACGCAGTATTTT.